A single sample gave rise to the 27 T cell receptor beta chains below, sequenced in a study of early T cells in non-severe SARS-CoV-2 infection. TCRdb fed the 5' RACE reads into MiXCR, producing one record per CDR3 protein. The repertoire holds 75,000 or so distinct CDR3 sequences, roughly 10% seen once, with 5% to 8% in the top ten. Sequencing input: whole blood. The receptors originated from an adult who was a healthcare worker with PCR-confirmed SARS-CoV-2 infection or an uninfected control (not recorded which).

This chain connects TRBV18 to TRBJ1-1; D gene unclear. V was clipped by 3 bases and J by 4 bases, with 3 bases between them. CDR1 and CDR2 (germline): KGHSH, LQKENI. The CDR3 sequence is 11 residues long. The CDR3 region has the DNA TGTGCCAGCTCACCTGTCACTGAAGCTTTCTTT. Its protein product is CASSPVTEAFF.

This clonotype was seen ten or more times. The chain links TRBV10-2 to TRBJ2-2, with a weak D call TRBD1 (6 bases). Germline CDR1 and CDR2: WSHSY and SAAADI. The CDR3 extends over 16 amino acids. Trimming pared 1 base from V and 4 bases from J, leaving 13 bases between. CDR3 DNA sequence: TGCGCCAGCAGTGAGTGGCTGGGGGCGGGCACCGGGGAGCTGTTTTTT. It encodes CASSEWLGAGTGELFF.

This clonotype was seen at least ten times. The chain couples TRBV5-1 to TRBJ2-2, with 8 bases that match TRBD1. CDR1 and CDR2 (germline): SGHRS, YFSETQ. The J segment lost 3 bases and the V segment lost 0 bases, leaving 1 base of the junction unmatched. The CDR3 sequence is 15 residues long. DNA for the CDR3: TGCGCCAGCAGCTTGGCACAGGGGGACACCGGGGAGCTGTTTTTT. Translated: CASSLAQGDTGELFF.

This clonotype occurred many times. V and J are TRBV4-3 and TRBJ1-6; D unclear. The CDR3 is 15 residues long. The V and J ends lost 2 bases and 5 bases respectively, with 10 bases between them. Germline values: CDR1 LGHNA, CDR2 YSLEER. The CDR3 sequence: CASSQQHSHNSPLHF. CDR3 nucleotide sequence: TGCGCCAGCAGCCAACAGCACAGTCATAATTCACCCCTCCACTTT.

The rearrangement uses TRBV7-2 and TRBJ2-7, with 10 bases identical to TRBD1. The CDR3 is 16 amino acids. The ends lost 0 bases at V and 3 bases at J; junction bases unmatched: 5. CDR1 is SGHTA, CDR2 FQGNSA, per germline. In nucleotides, the CDR3 is TGTGCCAGCAGCTTAGCCCGACAGGGGGCGAACTACGAGCAGTACTTC. Its translation is CASSLARQGANYEQYF.

V gene TRBV10-3 combines with J gene TRBJ1-6; D might be TRBD1 (6 bases). The CDR3 loop spans 14 amino acids. The V end was cut by 2 bases, the J end by 6 bases, with 8 bases between. Germline V lookup: CDR1 ENHRY, CDR2 SYGVKD. The CDR3 spells CAISEDRTNSPLHF. The CDR3 region has the DNA TGTGCCATCAGTGAGGACAGGACTAATTCACCCCTCCACTTT.

This clonotype came up many times. This chain connects TRBV7-3 to TRBJ1-1; D is perhaps TRBD1 (5 bases). The CDR3 runs 15 residues. Germline lookup yields CDR1 SGHTA and CDR2 FQGTGA. V was pared by 1 base and J by 2 bases, with 11 bases between. The CDR3 sequence is CASSLRGPSNTEAFF. The DNA of the CDR3 is TGTGCCAGCAGCTTAAGGGGACCGAGTAACACTGAAGCTTTCTTT.

This clonotype came up many times. The chain carries TRBV30 and TRBJ1-4, with 8 bases lining up with TRBD1. V was pared by 5 bases and J by 2 bases, with 4 bases of the junction left unmatched. The germline gives CDR1 GTSNPN, CDR2 SVGIG (reference sequence). This CDR3 is built from 14 residues. The CDR3 nucleotides read TGTGCCTGGGGCCGGGACAGGACTAATGAAAAACTGTTTTTT. It is translated as CAWGRDRTNEKLFF.

The chain has TRBV29-1 and TRBJ2-7; 7 positions match TRBD1. Losses at the gene ends were 7 bases for V and 6 bases for J; bases not matched to a gene: 6. The germline gives CDR1 SQVTM, CDR2 ANQGSEA. CDR3 length: 11 amino acids. CDR3 in DNA: TGCAGCGCGACAGGGCTGAGCGAGCAGTACTTC. It yields the protein CSATGLSEQYF.

The chain uses TRBV20-1 and TRBJ1-1; 10 bases are shared with TRBD1. Germline CDR1 and CDR2: DFQATT and SNEGSKA (reference sequence). Germline trimming cut 6 bases from V and 5 bases from J; bases unmatched to any gene: 12. The CDR3 sequence is 15 residues long. The CDR3 DNA follows: TGCAGTGCCCCCGACCCGAAGGGACAGGGGACTGAAGCTTTCTTT. This sequence encodes CSAPDPKGQGTEAFF.

This clonotype was seen many times. The chain combines TRBV7-2 with TRBJ2-2; no definite D call. The CDR3 is made up of 13 amino acids. Looked up from germline, CDR1 is SGHTA and CDR2 is FQGNSA. V lost 2 bases and J lost 4, with 5 bases in between. DNA for the CDR3: TGTGCCAGCAGCTTAATCTCCACCGGGGAGCTGTTTTTT. Translated: CASSLISTGELFF.

The chain combines TRBV29-1 with TRBJ2-7; D ambiguous. Trimming removed 4 bases from V and 2 bases from J, with 6 bases in between. The CDR3 is made up of 11 amino acids. CDR1 and CDR2 (germline): SQVTM, ANQGSEA. The CDR3 DNA reads TGCAGCGTTGGGCAGACCTACGAGCAGTACTTC. The encoded protein is CSVGQTYEQYF.

This clonotype was counted many times. The rearrangement joins TRBV14 to TRBJ2-5; no clear D. The CDR3 length is 11 residues. Between the trimmed V and J ends, which lost 2 bases and 4 bases, there was a span of 2 bases. The germline gives CDR1 SGHDN, CDR2 FVKESK. The CDR3 spells CASSQLETQYF. CDR3 nucleotides: TGTGCCAGCAGCCAATTAGAGACCCAGTACTTC.

The sample holds many counts of this clonotype. This rearrangement joins TRBV9 to TRBJ1-3; 9 bases are a match to TRBD1. Per germline, CDR1 SGDLS and CDR2 YYNGEE. J lost 0 bases, V lost 4 bases, and 8 bases had no gene match. This CDR3 comprises 17 residues. CDR3 amino acids: CASSYPTGGYSGNTIYF. The CDR3 DNA is TGTGCCAGCAGCTACCCGACAGGGGGATACTCTGGAAACACCATATATTTT.

V and J are TRBV29-1 and TRBJ1-4; perhaps TRBD1 as D (5 bases). Trimming cost V 5 bases and J 6 bases, with 13 bases left between them. The CDR3 totals 13 residues. Germline-derived CDR1 and CDR2 are SQVTM and ANQGSEA. This CDR3 is CSVIDRNYEKLFF. As DNA, the CDR3 is TGCAGCGTTATTGACAGAAATTATGAAAAACTGTTTTTT.

This clonotype has just a few counts. V gene TRBV5-1 combines with J gene TRBJ1-3; D is ambiguous. The CDR3 is 15 residues long. The germline V and J ends were trimmed by 0 bases and 4 bases, with 11 bases remaining between them. The V gene's germline CDR1 is SGHRS and CDR2 YFSETQ. This CDR3 reads CASSLGRTAGNTIYF. The CDR3 bases are TGCGCCAGCAGCTTGGGAAGGACGGCCGGAAACACCATATATTTT. Combining the CDR3 with reference TRBV5-1 and TRBJ1-3 gives the whole variable domain KAGVTQTPRYLIKTRGQQVTLSCSPISGHRSVSWYQQTPGQGLQFLFEYFSETQRNKGNFPGRFSGRQFSNSRSEMNVSTLELGDSALYLCASSLGRTAGNTIYFGEGSWLTVV.

The chain links TRBV6-2 or TRBV6-3 to TRBJ2-7, with 9 bases fitting TRBD2. CDR3 size: 15 residues. J gave up 4 bases and V 2 bases, and 6 bases lay outside the gene matches. CDR1 and CDR2 from the germline V gene are MNHEY and SVGEGT. The CDR3 loop is CASSYEGAGGYEQYF. The CDR3 DNA follows: TGTGCCAGCAGTTACGAAGGAGCGGGAGGTTACGAGCAGTACTTC.

This clonotype was detected ten times or more. The chain uses TRBV7-8 and TRBJ2-1; D not resolved. Germline lookup yields CDR1 SGHVS and CDR2 FQNEAQ. The ends were cut back, 3 bases at V and 2 bases at J, with 14 bases in the middle. CDR3 size: 16 residues. DNA of the CDR3: TGTGCCAGCAGCTTCTTAATGGCTGAACCCTACAATGAGCAGTTCTTC. Residues: CASSFLMAEPYNEQFF.

The chain joins TRBV11-2 to TRBJ1-1; D is unresolved. V lost 1 base and J 5 bases, leaving 8 bases between the germline ends. CDR1 is SGHAT and CDR2 is FQNNGV in the germline V gene. The CDR3 consists of 13 residues. In DNA, the CDR3 is TGTGCCAGCAGCTTAGGTCCCCGGACTGAAGCTTTCTTT. Translation: CASSLGPRTEAFF. The full variable domain, in which reference TRBV11-2 and TRBJ1-1 provide the parts outside the CDR3, is EAGVAQSPRYKIIEKRQSVAFWCNPISGHATLYWYQQILGQGPKLLIQFQNNGVVDDSQLPKDRFSAERLKGVDSTLKIQPAKLEDSAVYLCASSLGPRTEAFFGQGTRLTVV.

The genes are TRBV28 and TRBJ2-7; D is undetermined. This CDR3 has 13 residues. V was trimmed by 3 bases and J by 4 bases, leaving 10 bases between them. Germline V gene data show CDR1 as MDHEN and CDR2 as SYDVKM. CDR3 DNA sequence: TGTGCCAGCAGTTTGAACCACCCTTACGAGCAGTACTTC. As protein: CASSLNHPYEQYF.

This clonotype has at least ten counts. The chain carries TRBV20-1 and TRBJ2-3; 12 positions agree with TRBD1. Germline V CDR1 and CDR2: DFQATT, SNEGSKA (reference sequence). The CDR3 is 14 amino acids. With V trimmed by 5 bases and J by 10 bases, 10 bases remained unmatched. The CDR3 DNA sequence: TGCAGTGCTCCGGGACAGGGGGCGCTTGGCGCGCAGTATTTT. Its translation: CSAPGQGALGAQYF.

This clonotype has a handful of counts. The chain joins TRBV24-1 to TRBJ2-1; D possibly corresponds to TRBD2 (5 bases). V gave up 5 bases and J gave up 5 bases, with 9 bases separating them. The CDR3 is 13 amino acids. The germline V gene encodes CDR1 KGHDR and CDR2 SFDVKD. The CDR3 here is CATSGEINNEQFF. The CDR3 DNA follows: TGTGCCACCAGTGGGGAGATAAACAATGAGCAGTTCTTC.

At least ten counts were recorded for this clonotype. This chain connects TRBV4-2 to TRBJ2-1, with 12 bases aligning to TRBD2. CDR1 and CDR2 from the germline V gene are LGHNA and YNFKEQ. CDR3 length: 17 residues. The junction had 9 bases not matched to a gene; V was cut back by 0 bases and J by 9 bases. CDR3 sequence reads: CASSQEGRTSGRREQFF. The CDR3 DNA follows: TGTGCCAGCAGCCAAGAGGGTCGAACTAGCGGGAGGCGTGAGCAGTTCTTC.

Only one count was recorded for this clonotype. Given the absence of the conserved phenylalanine or tryptophan at the CDR3 end, a read error is likely. The chain uses TRBV4-1 and TRBJ1-2; TRBD1 agrees at 8 bases. This CDR3 is 16 amino acids long. V shed 0 bases and J 4 bases; nucleotides not matched to a gene: 7. The V gene's germline CDR1 is MGHRA and CDR2 YSYEKL. The CDR3 protein is CASSQDSTGVTYGYTL. The CDR3 DNA sequence: TGCGCCAGCAGCCAAGATTCGACAGGGGTTACCTATGGCTACACCCTC.

The J gene is TRBJ2-5, the V gene TRBV29-1; a weak D match, TRBD2 (6 bases). The CDR3 is made up of 12 amino acids. V gave up 6 bases and J gave up 5 bases, with 13 bases separating them. Germline CDR1 is SQVTM and CDR2 is ANQGSEA. CDR3 sequence reads: CSVEGGEETQYF. In DNA form, the CDR3 reads TGCAGCGTGGAGGGAGGAGAGGAGACCCAGTACTTC.

This clonotype has at least ten counts. The genes are TRBV20-1 and TRBJ2-2; 13 nucleotides agree with TRBD2. Germline CDR1 is DFQATT and CDR2 is SNEGSKA (reference sequence). CDR3 length: 16 amino acids. J lost 3 bases, V lost 0 bases, and 1 base had no gene match. DNA for the CDR3: TGCAGTGCTAGAGAACTAGCGGGAGGGGACACCGGGGAGCTGTTTTTT. As protein: CSARELAGGDTGELFF.

Ten or more counts support this clonotype. The chain joins TRBV19 to TRBJ1-5; D may be TRBD1 (5 bases). CDR3 length: 15 residues. The germline V gene encodes CDR1 LNHDA and CDR2 SQIVND (reference sequence). V lost 6 bases and J 1 base, leaving 13 bases between the germline ends. CDR3 in DNA: TGTGCCAGTAGACAGGACCGTTCAAGCAATCAGCCCCAGCATTTT. This encodes CASRQDRSSNQPQHF.